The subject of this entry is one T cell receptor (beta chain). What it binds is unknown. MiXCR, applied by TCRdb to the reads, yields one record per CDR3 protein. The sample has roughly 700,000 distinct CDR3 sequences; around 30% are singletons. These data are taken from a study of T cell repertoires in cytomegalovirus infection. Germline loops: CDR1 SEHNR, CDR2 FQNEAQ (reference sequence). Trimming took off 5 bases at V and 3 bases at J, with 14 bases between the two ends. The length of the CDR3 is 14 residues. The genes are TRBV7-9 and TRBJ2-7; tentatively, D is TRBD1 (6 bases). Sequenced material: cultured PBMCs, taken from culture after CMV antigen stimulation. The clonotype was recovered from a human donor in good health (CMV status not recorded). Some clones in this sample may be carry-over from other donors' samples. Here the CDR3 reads CASSVPGHNYEQYF. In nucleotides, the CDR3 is TGTGCCAGCAGCGTCCCGGGACACAACTACGAGCAGTACTTC.